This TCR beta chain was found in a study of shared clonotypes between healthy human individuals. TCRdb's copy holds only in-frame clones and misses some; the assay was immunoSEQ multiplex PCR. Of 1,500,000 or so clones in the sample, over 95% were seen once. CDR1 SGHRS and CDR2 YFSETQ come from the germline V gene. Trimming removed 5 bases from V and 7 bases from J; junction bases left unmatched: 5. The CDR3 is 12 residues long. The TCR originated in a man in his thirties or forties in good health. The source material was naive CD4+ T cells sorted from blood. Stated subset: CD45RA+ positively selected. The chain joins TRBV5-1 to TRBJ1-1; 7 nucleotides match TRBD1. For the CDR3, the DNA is TGCGCCAGCAGTAGGACAGGCGATGAAGCTTTCTTT. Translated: CASSRTGDEAFF.